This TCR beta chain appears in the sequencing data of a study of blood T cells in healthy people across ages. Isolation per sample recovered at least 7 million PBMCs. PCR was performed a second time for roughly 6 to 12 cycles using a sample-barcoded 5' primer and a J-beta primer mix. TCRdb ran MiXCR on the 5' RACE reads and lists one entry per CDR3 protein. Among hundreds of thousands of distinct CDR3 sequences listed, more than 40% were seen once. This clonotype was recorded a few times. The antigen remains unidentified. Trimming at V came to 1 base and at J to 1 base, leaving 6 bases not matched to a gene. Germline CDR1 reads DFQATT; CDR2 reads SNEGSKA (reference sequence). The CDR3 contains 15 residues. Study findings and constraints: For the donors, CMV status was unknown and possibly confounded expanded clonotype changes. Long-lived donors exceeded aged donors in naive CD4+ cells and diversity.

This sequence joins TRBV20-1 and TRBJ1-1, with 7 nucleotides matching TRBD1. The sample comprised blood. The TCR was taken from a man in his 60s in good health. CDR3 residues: CSARGQGGWNTEAFF. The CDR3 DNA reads TGCAGTGCTAGAGGTCAGGGGGGGTGGAACACTGAAGCTTTCTTT.